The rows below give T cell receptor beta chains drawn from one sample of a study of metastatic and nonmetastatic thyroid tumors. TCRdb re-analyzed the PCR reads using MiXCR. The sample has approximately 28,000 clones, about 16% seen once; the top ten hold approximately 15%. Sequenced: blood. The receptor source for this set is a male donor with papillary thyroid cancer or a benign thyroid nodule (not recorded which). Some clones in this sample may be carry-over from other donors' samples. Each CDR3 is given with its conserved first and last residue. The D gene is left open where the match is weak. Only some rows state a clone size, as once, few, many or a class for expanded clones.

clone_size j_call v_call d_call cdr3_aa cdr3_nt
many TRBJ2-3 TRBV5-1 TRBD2 CASSLVAGGPSTDTQYF TGCGCCAGCAGTCTAGTAGCGGGAGGGCCGAGTACAGATACGCAGTATTTT
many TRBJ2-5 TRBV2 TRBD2 CASRPTSGGLGETQYF TGTGCCAGCAGACCGACTAGCGGGGGGCTTGGAGAGACCCAGTACTTC
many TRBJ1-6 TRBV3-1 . CASSQAHQGNSPLHF TGTGCCAGCAGCCAAGCCCATCAGGGAAATTCACCCCTCCACTTT
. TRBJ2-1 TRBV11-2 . CASSSTSRLVNEHFF TGTGCCAGCAGCTCGACCTCAAGGCTGGTCAATGAGCATTTCTTC
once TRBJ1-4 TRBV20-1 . CSANRATNEKLFF TGCAGTGCTAACAGGGCCACTAATGAAAAACTGTTTTTT
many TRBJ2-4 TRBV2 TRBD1 CASSESGTGGNIQYF TGTGCCAGCAGTGAAAGCGGGACAGGGGGGAACATTCAGTACTTC
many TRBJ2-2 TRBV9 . CASSSPPRGQKNTGELFF TGTGCCAGCAGCTCCCCTCCCCGCGGACAGAAGAACACCGGGGAGCTGTTTTTT
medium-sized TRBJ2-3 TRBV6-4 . CASSPGGGTDTQYF TGTGCCAGCAGTCCAGGGGGGGGCACAGATACGCAGTATTTT
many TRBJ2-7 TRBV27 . CASSLSWGATEQYF TGTGCCAGCAGTTTATCTTGGGGGGCAACCGAGCAGTACTTC
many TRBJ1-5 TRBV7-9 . CASSRGGSNQPQHF TGTGCCAGCAGCCGAGGCGGAAGCAATCAGCCCCAGCATTTT
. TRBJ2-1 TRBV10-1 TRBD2 CASTNASSGRAEWNEQFF TGCGCCAGCACTAACGCGTCTAGCGGGAGGGCCGAGTGGAATGAGCAGTTCTTC
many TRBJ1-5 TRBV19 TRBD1 CASTETGVNQPQHF TGTGCCAGTACCGAGACAGGGGTCAATCAGCCCCAGCATTTT
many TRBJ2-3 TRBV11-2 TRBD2 CASTQGRLAGVGGDTQYF TGTGCCAGCACCCAGGGGCGGCTAGCGGGAGTTGGGGGAGATACGCAGTATTTT
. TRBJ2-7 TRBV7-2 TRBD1 CASSTRGQGGEQYF TGTGCCAGCAGCACCCGAGGACAGGGTGGCGAGCAGTACTTC
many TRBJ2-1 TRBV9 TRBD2 CASSPLAGGGNEQFF TGTGCCAGCAGCCCTCTAGCGGGGGGGGGCAATGAGCAGTTCTTC
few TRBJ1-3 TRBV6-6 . CASSYSHSQVSGNTIYF TGTGCCAGCAGTTACTCCCACTCCCAGGTCTCTGGAAACACCATATATTTT
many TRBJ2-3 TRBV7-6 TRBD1 CASSPTGTGGGRDTQYF TGTGCCAGCAGCCCGACCGGGACAGGGGGAGGGCGAGATACGCAGTATTTT
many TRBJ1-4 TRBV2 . CASSADRNEKLFF TGTGCCAGCAGTGCGGACCGTAATGAAAAACTGTTTTTT
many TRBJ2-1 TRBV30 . CAFTGTQKYNEQFF TGTGCCTTCACCGGGACACAGAAATACAATGAGCAGTTCTTC
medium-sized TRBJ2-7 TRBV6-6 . CASSYSIGGFNEQYF TGTGCCAGCAGTTACTCGATCGGGGGCTTTAACGAGCAGTACTTC
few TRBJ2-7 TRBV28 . CARSYAWRGLDEQYF TGTGCCCGCAGCTACGCGTGGAGGGGGCTCGACGAGCAGTACTTC
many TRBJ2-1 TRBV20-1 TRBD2 CSAGRTSGNEQFF TGCAGTGCCGGCCGGACTAGCGGAAATGAGCAGTTCTTC
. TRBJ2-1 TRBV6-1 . CAGAVAWEPFNEQFF TGTGCCGGAGCAGTAGCCTGGGAGCCCTTCAATGAACAGTTCTTC
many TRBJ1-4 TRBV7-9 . CAGTAGTGNEKLFF TGTGCCGGCACCGCAGGAACAGGGAATGAAAAACTGTTTTTT
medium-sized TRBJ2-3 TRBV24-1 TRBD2 CATSDLAGGHTDTQYF TGTGCCACCAGTGATTTAGCGGGAGGACACACAGATACGCAGTATTTT
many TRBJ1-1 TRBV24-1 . CAVTGTNTEAFF TGTGCCGTAACCGGGACAAACACTGAAGCTTTCTTT
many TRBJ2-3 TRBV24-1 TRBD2 CATSDLGLAGGLDTQYF TGTGCCACCAGTGATTTGGGACTAGCGGGGGGCCTTGATACGCAGTATTTT
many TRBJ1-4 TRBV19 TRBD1 CASSTPRDRRATNEKLFF TGTGCCAGTAGTACCCCCCGGGACAGGCGTGCAACTAATGAAAAACTGTTTTTT
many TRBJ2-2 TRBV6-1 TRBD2 CARGPPGGFYTGELFF TGTGCCAGAGGGCCGCCGGGGGGGTTTTACACCGGGGAGCTGTTTTTT
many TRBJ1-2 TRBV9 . CASSVSGTWEAYGYTF TGTGCCAGCAGCGTATCCGGGACATGGGAGGCCTATGGCTACACCTTC